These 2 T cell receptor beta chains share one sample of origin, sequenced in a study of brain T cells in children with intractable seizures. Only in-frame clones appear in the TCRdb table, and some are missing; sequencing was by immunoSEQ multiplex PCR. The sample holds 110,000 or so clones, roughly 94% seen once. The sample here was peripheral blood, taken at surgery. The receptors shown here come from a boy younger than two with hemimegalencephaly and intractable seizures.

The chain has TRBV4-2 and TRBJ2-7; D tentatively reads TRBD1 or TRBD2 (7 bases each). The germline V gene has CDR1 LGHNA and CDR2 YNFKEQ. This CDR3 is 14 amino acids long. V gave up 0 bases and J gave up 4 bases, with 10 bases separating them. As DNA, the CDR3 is TGTGCCAGCAGCCAAGACAGGGGGGGGTACGAGCAGTACTTC. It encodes CASSQDRGGYEQYF.

The CDR3 nucleotides read TGTGCCAGCCAGGGAGCGGGAGGGCTCTCTGCTGGGGAGCTGTTTTTT. Protein product: CASQGAGGLSAGELFF. The rearrangement joins TRBV7-6 to TRBJ2-2; TRBD2 matches at 10 bases. Germline V gene sequence: CDR1 SGHVS, CDR2 FNYEAQ. V lost 8 bases, J lost 8 bases, and 14 bases stayed unmatched. CDR3 size: 16 residues.